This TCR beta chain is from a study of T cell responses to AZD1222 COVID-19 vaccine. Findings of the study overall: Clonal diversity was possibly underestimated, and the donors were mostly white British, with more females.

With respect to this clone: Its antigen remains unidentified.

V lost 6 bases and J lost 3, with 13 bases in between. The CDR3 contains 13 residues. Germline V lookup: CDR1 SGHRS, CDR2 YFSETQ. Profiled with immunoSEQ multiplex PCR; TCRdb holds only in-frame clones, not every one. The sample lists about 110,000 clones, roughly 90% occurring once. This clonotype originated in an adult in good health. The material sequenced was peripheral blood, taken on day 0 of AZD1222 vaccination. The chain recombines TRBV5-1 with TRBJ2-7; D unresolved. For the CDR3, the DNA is TGCGCCAGCAAGCCCGATGGGGACTACGAGCAGTACTTC. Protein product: CASKPDGDYEQYF.